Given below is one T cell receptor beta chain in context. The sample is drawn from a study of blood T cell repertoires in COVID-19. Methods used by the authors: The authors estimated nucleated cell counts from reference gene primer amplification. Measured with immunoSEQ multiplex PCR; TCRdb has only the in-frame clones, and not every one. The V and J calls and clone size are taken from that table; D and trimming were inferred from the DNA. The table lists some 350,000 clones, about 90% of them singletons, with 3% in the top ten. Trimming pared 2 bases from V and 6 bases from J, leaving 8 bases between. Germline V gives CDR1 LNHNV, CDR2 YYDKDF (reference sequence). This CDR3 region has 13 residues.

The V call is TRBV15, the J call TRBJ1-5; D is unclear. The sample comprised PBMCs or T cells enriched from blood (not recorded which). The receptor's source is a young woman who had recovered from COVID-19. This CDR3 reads CATSRQETQPQHF. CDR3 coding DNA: TGTGCCACCAGCAGACAGGAAACTCAGCCCCAGCATTTT.